This TCR beta chain was identified during a study of PD-1 blockade in classical Hodgkin lymphoma. Study information: Patients were administered nivolumab (3 mg/kg intravenously) every 2 weeks. Study findings and constraints: Healthy donors were reported to have higher baseline TCR diversity than newly diagnosed patients. Diversity in CD4+ TCRs, unlike that measured in CD8+ TCRs, had risen significantly by C4D1.

About this clone: Its target is not known.

Germline V gene lookup returns CDR1 SGHAT and CDR2 FQNNGV. This CDR3 comprises 16 residues. V shed 5 bases and J 4 bases; nucleotides not matched to a gene: 7. Patients all relapsed after autologous stem cell transplantation, and there was variation in brentuximab vedotin exposure. Complete response, partial response or progressive disease constituted the best responses recorded. The assay was immunoSEQ multiplex PCR, and TCRdb's table has in-frame clones only and misses some. The repertoire has about 13,000 clones, roughly 75% of them found once; the top ten carry about 24%. The rearrangement uses TRBV11-2 and TRBJ1-6; the match to TRBD1 covers 8 bases. The sequencing used peripheral blood mononuclear cells (PBMCs), collected at baseline. This TCR came from a human donor with classical Hodgkin lymphoma. The CDR3 sequence is CASSDRGQFYNSPLHF. The CDR3 DNA is TGTGCCAGCAGCGACAGGGGACAGTTTTATAATTCACCCCTCCACTTT.